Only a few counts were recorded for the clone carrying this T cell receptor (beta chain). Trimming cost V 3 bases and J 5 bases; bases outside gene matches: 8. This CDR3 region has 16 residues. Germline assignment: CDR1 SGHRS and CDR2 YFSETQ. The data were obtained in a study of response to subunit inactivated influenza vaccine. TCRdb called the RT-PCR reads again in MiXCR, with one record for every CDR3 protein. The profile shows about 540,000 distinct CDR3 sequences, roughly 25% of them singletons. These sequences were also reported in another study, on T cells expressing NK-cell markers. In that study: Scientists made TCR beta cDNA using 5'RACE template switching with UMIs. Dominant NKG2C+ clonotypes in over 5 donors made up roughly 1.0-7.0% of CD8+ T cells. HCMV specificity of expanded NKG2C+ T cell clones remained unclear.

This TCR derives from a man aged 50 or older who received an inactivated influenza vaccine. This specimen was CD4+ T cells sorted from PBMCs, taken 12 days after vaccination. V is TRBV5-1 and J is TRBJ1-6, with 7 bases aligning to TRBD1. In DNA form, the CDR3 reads TGCGCCAGCAGCTCAAACACCGGGACAGATAATTCACCCCTCCACTTT. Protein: CASSSNTGTDNSPLHF.